This T cell receptor (beta chain) appears in the sequencing data of a study of T cell responses to AZD1222 COVID-19 vaccine. Study-level points and caveats: The donor group comprised mostly white British people and more females; the analysis possibly underestimated clonal diversity.

CDR3 size: 15 residues. The germline V and J ends were trimmed by 5 bases and 7 bases, with 18 bases remaining between them. CDR1 is LNHDA, CDR2 SQIVND, per germline (reference sequence). The count of this clone is one. What it recognizes is unknown. Profiled with immunoSEQ multiplex PCR; TCRdb holds only in-frame clones, not every one. This sample yields some 100,000 clones, of which approximately 90% are seen a single time; roughly 3.1% belongs to the top ten. The sequenced sample was peripheral blood, obtained 28 days after the second AZD1222 dose. The J gene is TRBJ1-5, the V gene TRBV19; weak D call: TRBD1 (5 bases). The source of this sequence is an adult who received the AZD1222 COVID-19 vaccine. This CDR3 is CASSGGQGGEQPQHF. The CDR3 region has the DNA TGTGCCAGTAGTGGAGGCCAGGGAGGGGAGCAGCCCCAGCATTTT.